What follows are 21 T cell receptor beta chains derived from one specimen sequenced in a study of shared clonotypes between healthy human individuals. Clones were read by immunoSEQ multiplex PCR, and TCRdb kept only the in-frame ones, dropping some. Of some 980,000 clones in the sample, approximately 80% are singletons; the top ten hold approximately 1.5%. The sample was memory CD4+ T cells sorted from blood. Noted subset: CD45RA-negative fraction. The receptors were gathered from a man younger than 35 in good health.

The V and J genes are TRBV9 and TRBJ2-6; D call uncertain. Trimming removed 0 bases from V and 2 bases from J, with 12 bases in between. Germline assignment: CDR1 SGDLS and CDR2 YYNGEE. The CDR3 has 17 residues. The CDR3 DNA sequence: TGTGCCAGCAGCGTAGCGTCACACCCTGCTGGGGCCAACGTCCTGACTTTC. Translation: CASSVASHPAGANVLTF.

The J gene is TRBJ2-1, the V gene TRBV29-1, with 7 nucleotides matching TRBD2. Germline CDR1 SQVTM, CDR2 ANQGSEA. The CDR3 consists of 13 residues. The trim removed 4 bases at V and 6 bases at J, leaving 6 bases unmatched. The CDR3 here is CSVGGEGSNEQFF. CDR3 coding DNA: TGCAGCGTTGGTGGGGAGGGAAGCAATGAGCAGTTCTTC.

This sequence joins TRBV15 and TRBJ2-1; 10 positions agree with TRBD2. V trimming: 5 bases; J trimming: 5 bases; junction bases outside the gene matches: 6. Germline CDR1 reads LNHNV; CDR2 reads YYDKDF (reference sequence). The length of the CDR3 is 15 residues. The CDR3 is CATSRSGRIDNEQFF. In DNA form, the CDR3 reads TGTGCCACCAGCCGTAGCGGGAGGATTGACAATGAGCAGTTCTTC.

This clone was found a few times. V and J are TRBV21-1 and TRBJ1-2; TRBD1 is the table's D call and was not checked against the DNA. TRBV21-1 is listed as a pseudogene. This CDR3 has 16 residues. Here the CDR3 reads CASIPSTQGAHYGYTF. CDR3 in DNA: TGTGCCAGCATCCCATCAACACAGGGGGCTCACTATGGCTACACCTTC.

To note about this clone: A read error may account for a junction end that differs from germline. The CDR3 DNA reads TGTGTCAGTAGTCCTGGTTCCGCTGATACGCAGTATTTT. As protein: CVSSPGSADTQYF. This chain uses TRBV19 with TRBJ2-3; D unresolved. Germline CDR1 is LNHDA and CDR2 is SQIVND (reference sequence). The CDR3 has 13 amino acids.

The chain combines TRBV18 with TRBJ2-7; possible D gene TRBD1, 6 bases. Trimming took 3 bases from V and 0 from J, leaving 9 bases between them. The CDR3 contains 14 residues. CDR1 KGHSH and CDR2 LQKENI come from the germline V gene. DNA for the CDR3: TGTGCCAGCTCACCCGTGACAGGCTCCTACGAGCAGTACTTC. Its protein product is CASSPVTGSYEQYF.

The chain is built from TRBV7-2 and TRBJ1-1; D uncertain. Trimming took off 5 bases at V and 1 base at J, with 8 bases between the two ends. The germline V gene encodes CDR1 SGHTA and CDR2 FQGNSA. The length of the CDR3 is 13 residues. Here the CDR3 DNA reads TGTGCCAGCAGCCCAATGGCGAACACTGAAGCTTTCTTT. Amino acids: CASSPMANTEAFF.

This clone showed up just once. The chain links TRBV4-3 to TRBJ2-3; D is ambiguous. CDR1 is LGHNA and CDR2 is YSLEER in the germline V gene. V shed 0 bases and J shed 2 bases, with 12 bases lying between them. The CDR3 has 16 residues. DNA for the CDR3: TGCGCCAGCAGCCAAGAGCACGGAACGCACACAGATACGCAGTATTTT. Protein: CASSQEHGTHTDTQYF.

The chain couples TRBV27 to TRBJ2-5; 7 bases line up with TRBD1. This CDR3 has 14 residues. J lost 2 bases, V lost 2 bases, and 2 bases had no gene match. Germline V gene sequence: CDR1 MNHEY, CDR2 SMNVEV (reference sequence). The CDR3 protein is CASSLDRVQETQYF. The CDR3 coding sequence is TGTGCCAGCAGTTTAGACAGGGTTCAAGAGACCCAGTACTTC.

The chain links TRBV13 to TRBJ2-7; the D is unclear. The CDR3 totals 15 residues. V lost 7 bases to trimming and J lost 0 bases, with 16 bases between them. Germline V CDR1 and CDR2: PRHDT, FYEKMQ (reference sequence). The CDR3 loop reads CASTEWGRSSYEQYF. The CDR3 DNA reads TGTGCCAGCACCGAGTGGGGAAGAAGCTCCTACGAGCAGTACTTC.

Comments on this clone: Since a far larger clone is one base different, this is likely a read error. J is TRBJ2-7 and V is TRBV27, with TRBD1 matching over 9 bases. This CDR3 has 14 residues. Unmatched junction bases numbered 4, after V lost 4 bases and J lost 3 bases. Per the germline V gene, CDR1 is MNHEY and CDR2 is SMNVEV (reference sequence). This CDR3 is CASSSPGQGYEQYF. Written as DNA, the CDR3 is TGTGCCAGCAGTTCTCCGGGACAGGGCTACGAGCAGTACTTC.

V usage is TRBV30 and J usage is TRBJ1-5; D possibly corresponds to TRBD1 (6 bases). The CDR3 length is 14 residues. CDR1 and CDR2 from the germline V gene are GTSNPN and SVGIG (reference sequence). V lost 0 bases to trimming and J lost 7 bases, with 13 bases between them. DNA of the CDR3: TGTGCCTGGAGTGTGATAGAGGGGGGGCAGCCCCAGCATTTT. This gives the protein CAWSVIEGGQPQHF. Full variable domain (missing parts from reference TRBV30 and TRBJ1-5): SQTIHQWPATLVQPVGSPLSLECTVEGTSNPNLYWYRQAAGRGLQLLFYSVGIGQISSEVPQNLSASRPQDRQFILSSKKLLLSDSGFYLCAWSVIEGGQPQHFGDGTRLSIL.

The CDR3 region is CAISESYRANTEAFF. The CDR3, as DNA: TGTGCCATCAGTGAGTCGTACAGGGCGAACACTGAAGCTTTCTTT. The J gene is TRBJ1-1, the V gene TRBV10-3, with D maybe TRBD1 (6 bases). CDR1 is ENHRY, CDR2 SYGVKD, per germline. Trimming shortened V by 0 bases and J by 1 base, and 9 bases separated the two germline ends. This CDR3 contains 15 residues.

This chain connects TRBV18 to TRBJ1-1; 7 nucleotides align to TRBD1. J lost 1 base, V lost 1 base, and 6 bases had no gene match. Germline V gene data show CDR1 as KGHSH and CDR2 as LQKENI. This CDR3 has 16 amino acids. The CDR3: CASSPLRQGSNTEAFF. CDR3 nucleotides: TGTGCCAGCTCACCACTACGACAGGGATCGAACACTGAAGCTTTCTTT. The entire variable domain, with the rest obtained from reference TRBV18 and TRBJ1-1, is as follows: NAGVMQNPRHLVRRRGQEARLRCSPMKGHSHVYWYRQLPEEGLKFMVYLQKENIIDESGMPKERFSAEFPKEGPSILRIQQVVRGDSAAYFCASSPLRQGSNTEAFFGQGTRLTVV.

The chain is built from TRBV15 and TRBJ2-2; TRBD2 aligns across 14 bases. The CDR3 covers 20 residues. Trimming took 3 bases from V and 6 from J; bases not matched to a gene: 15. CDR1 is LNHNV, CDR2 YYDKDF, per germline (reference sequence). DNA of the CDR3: TGTGCCACCAGCAGGACCCAGCCGGGACTAGCGGGAGTGTGGGCCGGGGAGCTGTTTTTT. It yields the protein CATSRTQPGLAGVWAGELFF. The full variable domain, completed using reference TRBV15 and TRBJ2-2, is DAMVIQNPRYQVTQFGKPVTLSCSQTLNHNVMYWYQQKSSQAPKLLFHYYDKDFNNEADTPDNFQSRRPNTSFCFLDIRSPGLGDTAMYLCATSRTQPGLAGVWAGELFFGEGSRLTVL.

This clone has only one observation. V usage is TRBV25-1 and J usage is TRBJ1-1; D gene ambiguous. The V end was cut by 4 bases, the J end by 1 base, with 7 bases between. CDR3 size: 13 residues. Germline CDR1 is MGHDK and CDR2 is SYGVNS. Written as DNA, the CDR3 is TGTGCCAGCAGTGGCCAAAGGAACACTGAAGCTTTCTTT. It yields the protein CASSGQRNTEAFF.

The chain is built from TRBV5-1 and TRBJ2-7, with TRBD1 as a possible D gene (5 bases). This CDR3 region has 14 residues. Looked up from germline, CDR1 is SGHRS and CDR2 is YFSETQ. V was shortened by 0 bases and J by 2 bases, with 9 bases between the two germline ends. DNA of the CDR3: TGCGCCAGCAGCTTGGGCATGGGGCCCTACGAGCAGTACTTC. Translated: CASSLGMGPYEQYF.

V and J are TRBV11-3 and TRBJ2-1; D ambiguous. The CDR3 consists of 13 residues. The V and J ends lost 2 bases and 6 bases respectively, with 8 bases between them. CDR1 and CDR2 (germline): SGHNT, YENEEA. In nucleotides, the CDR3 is TGTGCCAGCAGCTTAAGGGCGACCAATGAGCAGTTCTTC. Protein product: CASSLRATNEQFF. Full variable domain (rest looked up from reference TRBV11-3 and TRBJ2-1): EAGVVQSPRYKIIEKKQPVAFWCNPISGHNTLYWYLQNLGQGPELLIRYENEEAVDDSQLPKDRFSAERLKGVDSTLKIQPAELGDSAVYLCASSLRATNEQFFGPGTRLTVL.

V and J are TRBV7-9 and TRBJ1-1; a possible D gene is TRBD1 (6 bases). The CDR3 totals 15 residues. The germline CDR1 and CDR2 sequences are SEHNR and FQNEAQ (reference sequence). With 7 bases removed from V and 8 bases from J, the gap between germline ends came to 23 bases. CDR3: CASTSAPLRTDEAFF. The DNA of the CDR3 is TGTGCCAGCACCTCCGCCCCCCTAAGGACAGACGAAGCTTTCTTT. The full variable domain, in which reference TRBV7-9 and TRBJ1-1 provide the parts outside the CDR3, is DTGVSQNPRHKITKRGQNVTFRCDPISEHNRLYWYRQTLGQGPEFLTYFQNEAQLEKSRLLSDRFSAERPKGSFSTLEIQRTEQGDSAMYLCASTSAPLRTDEAFFGQGTRLTVV.

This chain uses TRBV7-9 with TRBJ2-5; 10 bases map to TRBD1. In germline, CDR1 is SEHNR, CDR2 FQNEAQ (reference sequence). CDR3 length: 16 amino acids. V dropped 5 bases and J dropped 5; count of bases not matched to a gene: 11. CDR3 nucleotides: TGTGCCAGCAGCGGACAAGACAGGGGGCGCCGGGAGACCCAGTACTTC. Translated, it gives CASSGQDRGRRETQYF. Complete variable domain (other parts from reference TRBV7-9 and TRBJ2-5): DTGVSQNPRHKITKRGQNVTFRCDPISEHNRLYWYRQTLGQGPEFLTYFQNEAQLEKSRLLSDRFSAERPKGSFSTLEIQRTEQGDSAMYLCASSGQDRGRRETQYFGPGTRLLVL.

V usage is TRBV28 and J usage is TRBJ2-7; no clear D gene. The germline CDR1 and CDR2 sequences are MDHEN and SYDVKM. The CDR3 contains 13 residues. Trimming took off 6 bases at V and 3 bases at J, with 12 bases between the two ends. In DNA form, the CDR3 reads TGTGCCAGCAGACCTCCCTCGCGCTACGAGCAGTACTTC. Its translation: CASRPPSRYEQYF. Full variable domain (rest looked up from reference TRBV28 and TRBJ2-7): DVKVTQSSRYLVKRTGEKVFLECVQDMDHENMFWYRQDPGLGLRLIYFSYDVKMKEKGDIPEGYSVSREKKERFSLILESASTNQTSMYLCASRPPSRYEQYFGPGTRLTVT.